The 21 T cell receptor beta chains presented below share a single source sample, sequenced in a study of cytomegalovirus exposure and HLA in healthy donors. The PCR had 60 Vbeta and 13 Jbeta primers. The table came from immunoSEQ multiplex PCR; TCRdb's copy has only in-frame clones and leaves some out. The sample totals some 130,000 clones. The sequenced material came from PBMCs. Every receptor here comes from a woman in her thirties or forties in good health and CMV-seronegative.

CDR3 in amino acids: CSVGPLRKTEAFF. As DNA, the CDR3 is TGCAGCGTTGGCCCCCTTAGAAAGACTGAAGCTTTCTTT. The chain carries TRBV29-1 and TRBJ1-1, with D unresolved. CDR1 is SQVTM, CDR2 ANQGSEA, per germline. Trimming took off 4 bases at V and 5 bases at J, with 14 bases between the two ends. The CDR3 length is 13 residues.

The chain couples TRBV7-6 to TRBJ2-3; the match to TRBD1 covers 7 bases. The CDR3 runs to 16 residues. CDR1 SGHVS and CDR2 FNYEAQ come from the germline V gene. Trimming took 2 bases from V and 0 from J; bases not matched to a gene: 5. CDR3 loop: CASSLNRGQSTDTQYF. In nucleotides, the CDR3 is TGTGCCAGCAGCTTAAACAGGGGTCAGAGCACAGATACGCAGTATTTT.

The chain joins TRBV7-6 to TRBJ1-3; no clear D gene. V lost 5 bases and J 2 bases, leaving 10 bases between the germline ends. The germline V gene has CDR1 SGHVS and CDR2 FNYEAQ. The CDR3 runs 14 residues. CDR3 sequence reads: CASSPGGPGNTIYF. CDR3 nucleotide sequence: TGTGCCAGCAGCCCAGGCGGGCCTGGAAACACCATATATTTT.

In the case of this clone: Other DNA sequences in this sample translate to the same CDR3. The V call is TRBV7-6, the J call TRBJ1-1; unclear D gene. The CDR3 is made up of 17 amino acids. The germline V gene encodes CDR1 SGHVS and CDR2 FNYEAQ. The V and J ends lost 5 bases and 1 base respectively, with 20 bases between them. The CDR3 loop reads CASSRDRGSLSNTEAFF. The CDR3 DNA reads as TGTGCCAGCAGCCGCGACCGGGGATCGCTTTCGAACACTGAAGCTTTCTTT. Complete variable domain (other parts from reference TRBV7-6 and TRBJ1-1): GAGVSQSPRYKVTKRGQDVALRCDPISGHVSLYWYRQALGQGPEFLTYFNYEAQQDKSGLPNDRFSAERPEGSISTLTIQRTEQRDSAMYRCASSRDRGSLSNTEAFFGQGTRLTVV.

The chain recombines TRBV7-2 with TRBJ1-2; 9 bases line up with TRBD1. Trimming at V came to 5 bases and at J to 0 bases, leaving 7 bases not matched to a gene. Germline values: CDR1 SGHTA, CDR2 FQGNSA. The CDR3 totals 16 residues. The CDR3 sequence is CASSRDRVASNYGYTF. CDR3 coding DNA: TGTGCCAGCAGCCGGGACAGGGTGGCCTCTAACTATGGCTACACCTTC.

This rearrangement joins TRBV7-3 to TRBJ2-1; D may be TRBD1 (5 bases). The germline CDR1 and CDR2 sequences are SGHTA and FQGTGA. The CDR3 length is 16 residues. Deletions cut 5 bases from V and 6 bases from J, with 20 bases between. CDR3 sequence reads: CASSPLSGSGVNEQFF. The CDR3 DNA is TGTGCCAGCAGCCCCCTTTCAGGGTCGGGTGTCAATGAGCAGTTCTTC.

V and J are TRBV6-6 and TRBJ2-1; 10 nucleotides line up with TRBD1. Germline lookup yields CDR1 MNHNY and CDR2 SVGAGI (reference sequence). V shed 6 bases and J 4 bases; nucleotides not matched to a gene: 6. The CDR3 has 15 amino acids. The CDR3: CASSVPGQGYNEQFF. The CDR3 DNA follows: TGTGCCAGCAGCGTTCCGGGACAGGGGTACAATGAGCAGTTCTTC.

The chain links TRBV7-3 to TRBJ2-2, with 7 bases fitting TRBD1. This CDR3 region has 16 residues. With 5 bases clipped from V and 4 bases from J, the junction kept 10 bases outside the gene matches. CDR1 and CDR2 (germline): SGHTA, FQGTGA. This chain's CDR3 is CASSLYRGRGTGELFF. The CDR3 DNA reads as TGTGCCAGCAGCCTTTACAGGGGCCGTGGCACCGGGGAGCTGTTTTTT.

The chain carries TRBV27 and TRBJ2-7, with 11 bases identical to TRBD2. V lost 1 base, J lost 0 bases, and 8 bases stayed unmatched. Per germline, CDR1 MNHEY and CDR2 SMNVEV (reference sequence). CDR3 length: 18 amino acids. CDR3 amino acids: CASSLLLAGVRSSYEQYF. The CDR3 DNA reads TGTGCCAGCAGTTTATTACTAGCGGGGGTACGAAGCTCCTACGAGCAGTACTTC.

V is TRBV6-4 and J is TRBJ2-3; 8 bases are a match to TRBD2. Germline lookup yields CDR1 MRHNA and CDR2 SNTAGT. The junction had 6 bases not matched to a gene; V was cut back by 2 bases and J by 5 bases. The CDR3 length is 15 residues. The CDR3 loop is CASSDPLGGEDTQYF. CDR3 coding DNA: TGTGCCAGCAGTGACCCCCTCGGGGGGGAAGATACGCAGTATTTT.

Written as DNA, the CDR3 is TGTGCCAGCAGTGGTACGGGAACTAATGAAAAACTGTTTTTT. Protein product: CASSGTGTNEKLFF. The rearrangement joins TRBV6-1 to TRBJ1-4, with D uncertain. Per germline, CDR1 MNHNS and CDR2 SASEGT. The CDR3 totals 14 residues. Between the trimmed V and J ends, which lost 4 bases and 1 base, there was a span of 7 bases.

The V and J genes are TRBV20-1 and TRBJ1-1; D remains unclear. CDR1 and CDR2 (germline): DFQATT, SNEGSKA (reference sequence). This CDR3 has 11 amino acids. V lost 6 bases and J 1 base, leaving 6 bases between the germline ends. The CDR3 here is CSATENTEAFF. DNA for the CDR3: TGCAGTGCCACAGAGAACACTGAAGCTTTCTTT.

The rearrangement joins TRBV4-2 to TRBJ1-6; D unresolved. Germline V gives CDR1 LGHNA, CDR2 YNFKEQ. The germline V and J ends were trimmed by 0 bases and 9 bases, with 9 bases remaining between them. The CDR3 covers 14 residues. The chain's CDR3 is CASSQDQVPSPLHF. DNA for the CDR3: TGTGCCAGCAGCCAAGACCAGGTACCTTCACCCCTCCACTTT.

The V gene is TRBV28, the J gene TRBJ1-5, with a weak D call TRBD1 (6 bases). Deletions cut 2 bases from V and 0 bases from J, with 11 bases between. The germline gives CDR1 MDHEN, CDR2 SYDVKM. The CDR3 is made up of 16 amino acids. The CDR3 reads CASSLPGQFSNQPQHF. Written as DNA, the CDR3 is TGTGCCAGCAGTTTACCCGGACAGTTTAGCAATCAGCCCCAGCATTTT.

The chain employs TRBV28 and TRBJ1-2; 8 bases are a match to TRBD1. CDR1 and CDR2 from the germline V gene are MDHEN and SYDVKM. J lost 5 bases, V lost 7 bases, and 9 bases had no gene match. This CDR3 spans 14 amino acids. This chain's CDR3 is CASNSGGAGYGYTF. CDR3 bases: TGTGCCAGCAACTCAGGGGGCGCGGGATATGGCTACACCTTC.

J is TRBJ1-1 and V is TRBV7-2; TRBD1 matches 7 bases. J was trimmed by 5 bases and V by 5 bases; bases with no gene match: 8. Germline-derived CDR1 and CDR2 are SGHTA and FQGNSA. The CDR3 totals 14 residues. CDR3 nucleotide sequence: TGTGCCAGCAGCGATCCGACAGGGAGGACTGAAGCTTTCTTT. It yields the protein CASSDPTGRTEAFF.

This chain uses TRBV14 with TRBJ1-2; no firm D call. Germline V gives CDR1 SGHDN, CDR2 FVKESK. This CDR3 has 15 amino acids. V lost 2 bases and J 6 bases, leaving 16 bases between the germline ends. CDR3 in amino acids: CASSQFLTGFHGYTF. DNA for the CDR3: TGTGCCAGCAGCCAATTCCTGACGGGTTTTCATGGCTACACCTTC.

The genes are TRBV5-3 and TRBJ2-7; 14 nucleotides line up with TRBD2. TRBV5-3 is an open reading frame whose function is uncertain. The CDR3 spans 18 residues. The J segment lost 0 bases and the V segment lost 0 bases, leaving 5 bases of the junction unmatched. CDR3 nucleotides: TGTGCCAGAAGCTTGGGGACTAGCGGGGGGTCTAGCTCCTACGAGCAGTACGTC. Protein product: CARSLGTSGGSSSYEQYV.

The genes are TRBV28 and TRBJ1-3; no definite D call. Germline assignment: CDR1 MDHEN and CDR2 SYDVKM. The CDR3 length is 12 residues. V gave up 8 bases and J gave up 0 bases, with 5 bases separating them. In DNA form, the CDR3 reads TGTGCCAGCTCGGGCTCTGGAAACACCATATATTTT. Encoded protein: CASSGSGNTIYF.

This chain connects TRBV5-1 to TRBJ1-2; the match to TRBD1 covers 8 bases. Germline CDR1 reads SGHRS; CDR2 reads YFSETQ. The CDR3 is made up of 14 amino acids. The V gene end was trimmed by 1 base and the J gene end by 7 bases; junction bases not matched to a gene: 6. The CDR3 DNA reads TGCGCCAGCAGCTTGCCCGGACAGGGACGTGGCTACACCTTC. This sequence encodes CASSLPGQGRGYTF.

CDR3: CASSQRGHTDTQYF. The CDR3 DNA reads as TGCGCCAGCAGCCAAAGGGGACACACAGATACGCAGTATTTT. This chain uses TRBV4-3 with TRBJ2-3, with a weak D call TRBD1 (6 bases). V was trimmed by 2 bases and J by 2 bases, leaving 8 bases between them. This CDR3 region has 14 residues. Per the germline V gene, CDR1 is LGHNA and CDR2 is YSLEER.